What follows are 32 T cell receptor beta chains derived from one specimen sequenced in a study of blood T cell repertoires in COVID-19. Assay: immunoSEQ multiplex PCR; the TCRdb copy retains only in-frame clones and omits some. The data contain some 420,000 clones, more than 80% of them singletons. The sequenced material came from PBMCs or T cells enriched from blood (not recorded which). These receptors came from a man in his thirties or forties who had recovered from COVID-19.

The table lists this clone with a count of one. This rearrangement joins TRBV11-3 to TRBJ2-1; 16 nucleotides match TRBD2. The CDR3 extends over 14 amino acids. J lost 13 bases, V lost 6 bases, and 6 bases had no gene match. Germline lookup yields CDR1 SGHNT and CDR2 YENEEA. The CDR3 nucleotides are TGTGCCAGCAGTCAGGGACTAGCGGGAGGGAACCAGTTCTTC. Protein: CASSQGLAGGNQFF.

As to this clone: The same CDR3 can be traced to other DNA sequences in this sample. This rearrangement joins TRBV24-1 to TRBJ1-2; 9 bases are a match to TRBD1. V lost 4 bases and J lost 5; bases outside the gene matches: 4. Germline V gives CDR1 KGHDR, CDR2 SFDVKD. CDR3 length: 14 amino acids. CDR3 region: CATSDPGQGYGYTF. The CDR3 DNA reads TGTGCCACCAGTGACCCGGGACAGGGTTATGGCTACACCTTC.

The table lists this clone with a few counts. The V and J genes are TRBV7-2 and TRBJ2-5, with 10 nucleotides matching TRBD2. Per germline, CDR1 SGHTA and CDR2 FQGNSA. The CDR3 runs to 15 residues. The junction had 6 bases not matched to a gene; V was cut back by 4 bases and J by 4 bases. The CDR3 loop reads CASSSSGRTPETQYF. In DNA form, the CDR3 reads TGTGCCAGCAGCTCTAGCGGGAGAACCCCAGAGACCCAGTACTTC.

This chain connects TRBV5-5 to TRBJ2-1, with D unresolved. Trimming took off 4 bases at V and 5 bases at J, with 16 bases between the two ends. Germline V gene lookup returns CDR1 SGHKS and CDR2 YYEKEE (reference sequence). The CDR3 length is 15 residues. CDR3 bases: TGTGCCAGCAGCCCCGGCGCGTTGACTGACAATGAGCAGTTCTTC. This translates into CASSPGALTDNEQFF.

The rearrangement joins TRBV9 to TRBJ2-3; possible D gene TRBD2, 5 bases. V lost 0 bases, J lost 4 bases, and 12 bases lay in between. CDR3 length equals 15 residues. Germline V gives CDR1 SGDLS, CDR2 YYNGEE. The CDR3 loop reads CASSVGTSAADTQYF. The CDR3 nucleotides are TGTGCCAGCAGCGTAGGGACCTCAGCGGCAGATACGCAGTATTTT. The full variable domain, in which reference TRBV9 and TRBJ2-3 provide the parts outside the CDR3, is DSGVTQTPKHLITATGQRVTLRCSPRSGDLSVYWYQQSLDQGLQFLIQYYNGEERAKGNILERFSAQQFPDLHSELNLSSLELGDSALYFCASSVGTSAADTQYFGPGTRLTVL.

This chain links TRBV29-1 with TRBJ1-2; unclear D gene. Germline V gene sequence: CDR1 SQVTM, CDR2 ANQGSEA. V gave up 4 bases and J gave up 4 bases, with 16 bases separating them. The CDR3 totals 14 residues. Here the CDR3 reads CSVGPGGSGYGYTF. The CDR3 coding sequence is TGCAGCGTTGGCCCCGGAGGGAGCGGCTATGGCTACACCTTC.

The rearrangement links TRBV7-9 to TRBJ2-3, with a possible D match to TRBD2 (6 bases). The germline V gene has CDR1 SEHNR and CDR2 FQNEAQ (reference sequence). CDR3 length: 15 residues. V lost 5 bases, J lost 2 bases, and 14 bases lay in between. The CDR3 nucleotides are TGTGCCAGCAGCGGTTTAGGGAGGAACACAGATACGCAGTATTTT. Protein: CASSGLGRNTDTQYF. Full variable domain (missing parts from reference TRBV7-9 and TRBJ2-3): DTGVSQNPRHKITKRGQNVTFRCDPISEHNRLYWYRQTLGQGPEFLTYFQNEAQLEKSRLLSDRFSAERPKGSFSTLEIQRTEQGDSAMYLCASSGLGRNTDTQYFGPGTRLTVL.

The J gene is TRBJ2-1, the V gene TRBV7-8; possible D gene TRBD2, 5 bases. The CDR3 covers 15 residues. Trimming left V 2 bases short and J 2 bases short, with 10 bases between. Germline CDR1 reads SGHVS; CDR2 reads FQNEAQ. The CDR3 is CASSLSGATYNEQFF. CDR3 DNA: TGTGCCAGCAGCTTAAGCGGCGCAACCTACAATGAGCAGTTCTTC.

In this sample, this clone turned up once. This chain links TRBV23-1 with TRBJ1-5; 9 bases are a match to TRBD1. TRBV23-1 is flagged as an ORF with uncertain function. V shed 6 bases and J 7 bases; nucleotides not matched to a gene: 4. The CDR3 sequence is 13 residues long. The CDR3 spells CASRQGARQPQHF. Here the CDR3 DNA reads TGCGCCAGCAGACAGGGGGCAAGGCAGCCCCAGCATTTT.

This chain uses TRBV4-2 with TRBJ2-3; a weak D match, TRBD1 (5 bases). The CDR3 has 15 amino acids. Trimming took off 3 bases at V and 2 bases at J, with 12 bases between the two ends. Germline lookup yields CDR1 LGHNA and CDR2 YNFKEQ. CDR3 in amino acids: CASSQFDSDTDTQYF. The CDR3 bases are TGTGCCAGCAGCCAGTTTGACAGCGACACAGATACGCAGTATTTT.

The J gene is TRBJ1-6, the V gene TRBV5-5, with 7 bases identical to TRBD1. CDR3 length equals 14 residues. J was trimmed by 10 bases and V by 4 bases; bases with no gene match: 8. Germline CDR1 and CDR2: SGHKS and YYEKEE (reference sequence). The CDR3 nucleotides are TGTGCCAGCAGCACGGGACAGCCCCTGTCACCCCTCCACTTT. It codes for CASSTGQPLSPLHF.

The rearrangement joins TRBV6-4 to TRBJ1-2; 7 nucleotides align to TRBD1. Germline V gene data show CDR1 as MRHNA and CDR2 as SNTAGT. This CDR3 is 13 amino acids long. J lost 7 bases, V lost 4 bases, and 6 bases had no gene match. The CDR3 sequence is CASSAVGGSGYTF. CDR3 coding DNA: TGTGCCAGCAGTGCCGTAGGGGGCTCTGGCTACACCTTC.

The chain has TRBV7-2 and TRBJ2-7, with 11 bases that match TRBD2. There are 16 residues in the CDR3. The ends lost 0 bases at V and 7 bases at J; junction bases unmatched: 8. Germline V gene sequence: CDR1 SGHTA, CDR2 FQGNSA. The CDR3 protein is CASSLAALAGVDEQYF. CDR3 nucleotide sequence: TGTGCCAGCAGCTTAGCAGCACTAGCGGGAGTGGATGAGCAGTACTTC.

The chain employs TRBV28 and TRBJ1-5, with TRBD1 identical over 7 bases. After removal of 8 bases from V and 0 bases from J, the junction contained 7 bases not matched to a gene. CDR3 size: 15 residues. CDR1 MDHEN and CDR2 SYDVKM come from the germline V gene. DNA of the CDR3: TGTGCCAGCCGACAGGGTTTTTATAGCAATCAGCCCCAGCATTTT. Translation: CASRQGFYSNQPQHF. Filled out from reference TRBV28 and TRBJ1-5, the complete variable domain reads DVKVTQSSRYLVKRTGEKVFLECVQDMDHENMFWYRQDPGLGLRLIYFSYDVKMKEKGDIPEGYSVSREKKERFSLILESASTNQTSMYLCASRQGFYSNQPQHFGDGTRLSIL.

This chain connects TRBV19 to TRBJ2-1, with 9 bases identical to TRBD2. Germline CDR1 LNHDA, CDR2 SQIVND (reference sequence). The CDR3 spans 15 residues. V lost 5 bases and J lost 3; bases outside the gene matches: 5. DNA of the CDR3: TGTGCCAGTAGTTTTAGCGGGAGCCGCTACAATGAGCAGTTCTTC. Protein sequence: CASSFSGSRYNEQFF.

J is TRBJ2-5 and V is TRBV10-1; 7 bases map to TRBD2. Germline CDR1 is WNHNN and CDR2 is SYGVQD (reference sequence). Trimming cost V 4 bases and J 2 bases; bases outside gene matches: 1. This CDR3 comprises 13 residues. The CDR3 loop reads CASSAGLQETQYF. The CDR3 DNA is TGCGCCAGCAGTGCGGGACTACAAGAGACCCAGTACTTC.

This rearrangement joins TRBV30 to TRBJ1-1; D unresolved. This CDR3 has 13 residues. CDR1 and CDR2 from the germline V gene are GTSNPN and SVGIG (reference sequence). With 4 bases removed from V and 1 base from J, the gap between germline ends came to 10 bases. CDR3 bases: TGTGCCTGGATCCTCCTGAGGAACACTGAAGCTTTCTTT. It yields the protein CAWILLRNTEAFF.

The chain uses TRBV9 and TRBJ1-5; TRBD1 matches at 7 bases. This CDR3 comprises 16 residues. Germline trimming cut 2 bases from V and 3 bases from J; bases unmatched to any gene: 8. Germline lookup yields CDR1 SGDLS and CDR2 YYNGEE. The CDR3, as DNA: TGTGCCAGCAGCGTTTGTGCTACAGGGGACAATCAGCCCCAGCATTTT. Protein product: CASSVCATGDNQPQHF.

V and J are TRBV9 and TRBJ1-2; no clear D gene. This CDR3 has 14 residues. The germline gives CDR1 SGDLS, CDR2 YYNGEE. Trimming left V 4 bases short and J 4 bases short, with 14 bases between. CDR3 nucleotide sequence: TGTGCCAGCAGCCCTATTGATCATGTCTATGGCTACACCTTC. Encoded protein: CASSPIDHVYGYTF.

This clone was recorded once. The chain is built from TRBV19 and TRBJ1-2; 7 nucleotides agree with TRBD1. Unmatched junction bases numbered 6, after V lost 6 bases and J lost 5 bases. The CDR3 length is 13 residues. The germline V gene has CDR1 LNHDA and CDR2 SQIVND (reference sequence). The CDR3 reads CASSSGTAYGYTF. The CDR3 region has the DNA TGTGCCAGTAGCTCCGGGACAGCTTATGGCTACACCTTC.

The V gene is TRBV5-1, the J gene TRBJ2-6, with D perhaps matching TRBD1 (6 bases). V was cut by 1 base and J by 1 base, with 15 bases left in between. Germline V gene lookup returns CDR1 SGHRS and CDR2 YFSETQ. The CDR3 is made up of 18 amino acids. The CDR3 coding sequence is TGCGCCAGCAGCTTGAGTAGCAGGGGTGTATCTGGGGCCAACGTCCTGACTTTC. Its protein is CASSLSSRGVSGANVLTF.

This clone was detected once. The chain employs TRBV28 and TRBJ1-2; D not resolved. Germline-derived CDR1 and CDR2 are MDHEN and SYDVKM. The V end lost 5 bases, the J end lost 4 bases, and 11 bases lay between the germline ends. This CDR3 region has 13 residues. The CDR3 DNA sequence: TGTGCCAGCAGTGAGCCTCGGGGCTATGGCTACACCTTC. The encoded protein is CASSEPRGYGYTF.

This sequence joins TRBV2 and TRBJ1-1, with D maybe TRBD1 (5 bases). V lost 7 bases and J 4 bases, leaving 13 bases between the germline ends. CDR1 is SNHLY, CDR2 FYNNEI, per germline. The CDR3 length is 13 residues. The CDR3 nucleotides are TGTGCCAGCACCAGGGAGGCCGCCACTGAAGCTTTCTTT. Encoded protein: CASTREAATEAFF.

This clone was found once. The chain is built from TRBV5-5 and TRBJ2-7; D remains ambiguous. Looked up from germline, CDR1 is SGHKS and CDR2 is YYEKEE (reference sequence). The CDR3 has 13 amino acids. V lost 2 bases and J 3 bases, leaving 9 bases between the germline ends. The CDR3 region has the DNA TGTGCCAGCAGCTTTCAAACATACTACGAGCAGTACTTC. Translation gives CASSFQTYYEQYF.

V is TRBV20-1 and J is TRBJ2-5; tentative D call: TRBD2 (5 bases). Trimming removed 4 bases from V and 6 bases from J, with 6 bases in between. CDR1 is DFQATT and CDR2 is SNEGSKA in the germline V gene (reference sequence). The CDR3 sequence is 10 residues long. CDR3: CSAKRKTQYF. Written as DNA, the CDR3 is TGCAGTGCTAAGCGGAAGACCCAGTACTTC.

The chain joins TRBV28 to TRBJ2-2, with TRBD1 identical over 7 bases. Trimming removed 7 bases from V and 0 bases from J; junction bases left unmatched: 5. Germline V gene data show CDR1 as MDHEN and CDR2 as SYDVKM. The CDR3 has 15 amino acids. As DNA, the CDR3 is TGTGCCAGCACCACAGGGGAAACGAACACCGGGGAGCTGTTTTTT. As protein: CASTTGETNTGELFF.

V gene TRBV28 combines with J gene TRBJ1-4, with D maybe TRBD1 (6 bases). Trimming took 5 bases from V and 5 from J, leaving 24 bases between them. The CDR3 is 18 residues long. The germline V gene encodes CDR1 MDHEN and CDR2 SYDVKM. The CDR3 sequence is CASSLNPLLGHRNEKLFF. In DNA form, the CDR3 reads TGTGCCAGCAGTCTCAACCCCCTCCTGGGACACCGGAATGAAAAACTGTTTTTT.

The chain employs TRBV5-6 and TRBJ2-7; the match to TRBD1 covers 7 bases. Trimming removed 5 bases from V and 3 bases from J; junction bases left unmatched: 8. The length of the CDR3 is 14 residues. Germline V CDR1 and CDR2: SGHDT, YYEEEE. For the CDR3, the DNA is TGTGCCAGCAGTACCGGGACAGACGACTACGAGCAGTACTTC. This codes for CASSTGTDDYEQYF.

This sequence joins TRBV10-2 and TRBJ1-2; D possibly corresponds to TRBD1 (5 bases). The CDR3 runs 14 residues. The germline CDR1 and CDR2 sequences are WSHSY and SAAADI. Trimming pared 6 bases from V and 4 bases from J, leaving 15 bases between. This CDR3 reads CASSAGPKTYGYTF. As DNA, the CDR3 is TGCGCCAGCAGCGCGGGACCGAAAACCTATGGCTACACCTTC.

The chain has TRBV12-5 and TRBJ2-5; 9 bases are a match to TRBD1. V lost 7 bases to trimming and J lost 4 bases; unmatched junction nucleotides: 7. CDR3 length equals 14 residues. CDR1 and CDR2 from the germline V gene are LGHNT and FRNRAP. Written as DNA, the CDR3 is TGTGCTAGTGATGACGGGACAGGGTTAGAGACCCAGTACTTC. Translated: CASDDGTGLETQYF.

The chain combines TRBV3-1 (or the pseudogene TRBV3-2) with TRBJ2-6; D unresolved. Germline CDR1 and CDR2: LGHDT and YNNKEL (reference sequence). The V end lost 6 bases, the J end lost 1 base, and 4 bases lay between the germline ends. The CDR3 spans 13 residues. This CDR3 reads CASRQSGANVLTF. CDR3 sequence (DNA): TGTGCCAGCAGACAGTCTGGGGCCAACGTCCTGACTTTC.

The chain links TRBV2 to TRBJ2-7; no definite D call. The ends were cut back, 4 bases at V and 4 bases at J, with 5 bases in the middle. This CDR3 is built from 11 residues. Germline V gene data show CDR1 as SNHLY and CDR2 as FYNNEI. CDR3 region: CASSGQYEQYF. The CDR3 DNA is TGTGCCAGCAGTGGACAATACGAGCAGTACTTC.